This is a list of T cell receptor beta chains from one sample in a study of T cell responses to AZD1222 COVID-19 vaccine. The assay was immunoSEQ multiplex PCR, and TCRdb's table has in-frame clones only and misses some. This table holds around 150,000 clones, approximately 90% found once. The material was peripheral blood, obtained 28 days after the second AZD1222 dose. The receptors shown here come from an adult who received the AZD1222 COVID-19 vaccine. Both conserved end residues are part of each CDR3. A D gene is named only where the DNA matches it firmly. Size is omitted from some rows. Given values are once, few, many or a class for expanded clones.

j_call clone_size d_call v_call cdr3_aa cdr3_nt
TRBJ2-3 NA TRBD2 TRBV9 CASSVVGGRTVTDTQYF TGTGCCAGCAGCGTAGTCGGGGGGAGAACCGTGACAGATACGCAGTATTTT
TRBJ2-3 NA NA TRBV5-6 CASSWGSDKFTDTQYF TGTGCCAGCAGCTGGGGGTCGGACAAGTTCACAGATACGCAGTATTTT
TRBJ1-5 NA NA TRBV6-2/TRBV6-3 CASSYPNAAAQHF TGTGCCAGCAGTTACCCTAATGCGGCAGCCCAGCATTTT
TRBJ2-1 NA NA TRBV7-9 CASSFSDEQFF TGTGCCAGCAGCTTTTCCGATGAGCAGTTCTTC
TRBJ1-4 NA NA TRBV28 CASSLRDPGEKLFF TGTGCCAGCAGTTTGAGGGACCCTGGGGAAAAACTGTTTTTT
TRBJ2-7 once NA TRBV27 CASSLRRGTYEQYF TGTGCCAGCAGTTTACGGAGAGGGACCTACGAGCAGTACTTC
TRBJ1-2 NA NA TRBV14 CASSKTEIYGYTF TGTGCCAGCAGCAAAACAGAGATCTATGGCTACACCTTC
TRBJ2-7 few NA TRBV19 CASSIRYSYEQYF TGTGCCAGTAGTATTCGTTACTCCTACGAGCAGTACTTC
TRBJ1-1 NA TRBD1 TRBV9 CASSFNNLGGGGTEAFF TGTGCCAGCAGCTTCAACAATCTGGGAGGGGGCGGCACTGAAGCTTTCTTT
TRBJ2-3 NA TRBD2 TRBV5-4 CASSAAPTSRGTDTQYF TGTGCCAGCAGCGCCGCGCCGACTAGCCGGGGCACAGATACGCAGTATTTT
TRBJ2-1 NA TRBD2 TRBV7-3 CASSLAGTSGVPGANEQFF TGTGCCAGCAGCCTAGCCGGGACTAGCGGGGTCCCTGGGGCCAATGAGCAGTTCTTC
TRBJ2-7 NA NA TRBV7-6 CASSPLTEQYF TGTGCCAGCAGCCCCTTAACCGAGCAGTACTTC
TRBJ2-5 NA TRBD2 TRBV10-2 CASSESLGLAGETQYF TGCGCCAGCAGTGAGTCGTTGGGACTAGCGGGAGAGACCCAGTACTTC
TRBJ1-1 NA NA TRBV6-8 CARSAYPTGRPTRNTEAFF TGTGCCAGAAGTGCGTACCCGACAGGACGACCTACGAGAAACACTGAAGCTTTCTTT
TRBJ1-2 NA TRBD1 TRBV19 CASSILGQGDYGYTF TGTGCCAGTAGTATTCTAGGACAGGGCGACTATGGCTACACCTTC
TRBJ2-5 NA NA TRBV5-1 CASSLGTRETQYF TGCGCCAGCAGCTTGGGGACACGGGAGACCCAGTACTTC
TRBJ2-1 NA NA TRBV4-2 CASSQDFGRYNEQFF TGTGCCAGCAGCCAAGATTTTGGACGCTACAATGAGCAGTTCTTC
TRBJ1-2 NA NA TRBV19 CATKQGMVDGYTF TGTGCCACCAAGCAGGGTATGGTTGATGGCTACACCTTC
TRBJ2-2 NA TRBD2 TRBV18 CASSPTGGAANTGELFF TGTGCCAGCTCACCAACGGGAGGGGCCGCGAACACCGGGGAGCTGTTTTTT
TRBJ1-5 once NA TRBV19 CASSISQAPGNRPQHF TGTGCCAGTAGTATTTCTCAGGCCCCAGGCAATCGGCCCCAGCATTTT
TRBJ1-2 NA TRBD1 TRBV5-4 CATQTGGLRGYTF TGTGCCACCCAAACAGGGGGCCTACGGGGCTACACCTTC
TRBJ2-1 NA NA TRBV7-9 CASSFGTGEQFF TGTGCCAGCAGCTTTGGAACGGGTGAGCAGTTCTTC
TRBJ1-1 NA TRBD1 TRBV7-2 CASSSPRTGNTEAFF TGTGCCAGCAGCTCCCCCCGGACAGGGAACACTGAAGCTTTCTTT
TRBJ1-1 NA TRBD1 TRBV2 CASEDRAKEMNTEAFF TGTGCCAGCGAGGACAGGGCCAAAGAAATGAACACTGAAGCTTTCTTT
TRBJ2-5 NA NA TRBV6-2/TRBV6-3 CASSYSYSGEETQYF TGTGCCAGCAGTTACTCGTATTCGGGGGAGGAGACCCAGTACTTC
TRBJ1-5 NA NA TRBV6-2/TRBV6-3 CASSRGEAQPQHF TGTGCCAGCAGTCGGGGGGAGGCTCAGCCCCAGCATTTT